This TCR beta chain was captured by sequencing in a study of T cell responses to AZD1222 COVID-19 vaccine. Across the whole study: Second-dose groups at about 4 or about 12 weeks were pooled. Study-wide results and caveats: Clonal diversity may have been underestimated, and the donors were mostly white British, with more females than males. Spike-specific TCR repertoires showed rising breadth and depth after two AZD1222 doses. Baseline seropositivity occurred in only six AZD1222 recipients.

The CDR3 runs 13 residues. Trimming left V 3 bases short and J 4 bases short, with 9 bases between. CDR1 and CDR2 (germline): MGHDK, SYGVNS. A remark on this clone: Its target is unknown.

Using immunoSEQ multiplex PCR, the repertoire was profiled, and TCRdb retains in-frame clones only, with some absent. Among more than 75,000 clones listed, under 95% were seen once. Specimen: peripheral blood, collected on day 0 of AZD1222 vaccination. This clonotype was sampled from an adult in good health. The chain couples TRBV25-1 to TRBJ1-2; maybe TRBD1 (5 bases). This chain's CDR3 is CASSDGGGYGYTF. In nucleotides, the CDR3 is TGTGCCAGCAGTGATGGGGGGGGCTATGGCTACACCTTC.